The subject of this entry is one TCR beta chain. Its antigen is not identified. An equimolar mix of two oligonucleotides served as the beta constant-region primer for TRBC1 and TRBC2. Nested alpha and beta constant-region primers with the SP2 primer drove four PCR rounds on ligated cDNA. Ligation attached a single-stranded oligonucleotide with a 12-nucleotide UMI and the SP2 primer to the cDNA 3' end. A single record per CDR3 protein comes from TCRdb applying MiXCR to the UMI-ligation and nested PCR reads. The repertoire holds under 150,000 distinct CDR3 sequences, with about a fifth as singletons. CD4 T cells were positively selected, then CD8 T cells from the CD4-negative fraction. CDR3 length: 15 residues. V was clipped by 1 base and J by 6 bases, with 13 bases between them. This sample was included in a study of naive and memory T cell subsets. Whole-study results and caveats: Expression changes during T cell differentiation may affect RNA-based TCR counts. In naive cells, over 85% of TCR sequences were seen only once. Naive repertoires, especially CD8, held a few larger clonotypes, possibly memory cells re-expressing CD45RA.

V and J are TRBV12-3 or TRBV12-4 and TRBJ1-5; D is perhaps TRBD1 (5 bases). The TCR was taken from a human donor in good health. What was sequenced was naive CD8+ T cells from blood. The CDR3 DNA is TGTGCCAGCAGTTTAGGTCCCGGGGGAAGTCAGCCCCAGCATTTT. This codes for CASSLGPGGSQPQHF.